The 32 T cell receptor beta chains below were found in one sample sequenced in a study of blood T cell repertoires in COVID-19. The table came from immunoSEQ multiplex PCR; TCRdb's copy has only in-frame clones and leaves some out. Of roughly 32,000 clones listed, 91% are singletons. The source material was peripheral blood. The source of these receptors is a man in his sixties with acute or convalescent COVID-19.

J is TRBJ2-6 and V is TRBV2; TRBD1 agrees at 9 bases. V dropped 5 bases and J dropped 0; count of bases not matched to a gene: 5. CDR1 is SNHLY and CDR2 is FYNNEI in the germline V gene. CDR3 length equals 17 residues. The CDR3 DNA reads TGTGCCAGCAGTAGGACAGGGGCCGCCTCTGGGGCCAACGTCCTGACTTTC. It is translated as CASSRTGAASGANVLTF.

This chain links TRBV5-1 with TRBJ2-1; TRBD1 is a possible D gene (5 bases). The CDR3 extends over 15 amino acids. Germline CDR1 reads SGHRS; CDR2 reads YFSETQ. V lost 0 bases and J 4 bases, leaving 11 bases between the germline ends. Here the CDR3 reads CASSLGQGRYNEQFF. CDR3 nucleotide sequence: TGCGCCAGCAGCTTGGGCCAGGGTAGGTACAATGAGCAGTTCTTC.

V usage is TRBV6-5 and J usage is TRBJ1-1; TRBD1 matches 8 bases. Per germline, CDR1 MNHEY and CDR2 SVGAGI. The junction had 10 bases not matched to a gene; V was cut back by 6 bases and J by 4 bases. The CDR3 length is 15 residues. CDR3 amino acids: CASSDRGRGSTEAFF. Written as DNA, the CDR3 is TGTGCCAGCAGCGACAGGGGAAGGGGATCCACTGAAGCTTTCTTT.

The V call is TRBV29-1, the J call TRBJ2-3, with 9 bases that match TRBD1. V trimming: 1 base; J trimming: 6 bases; junction bases outside the gene matches: 5. Germline lookup yields CDR1 SQVTM and CDR2 ANQGSEA. The CDR3 contains 14 residues. CDR3 protein: CSVEGTGASDTQYF. CDR3 bases: TGCAGCGTTGAAGGGACAGGGGCGTCTGATACGCAGTATTTT.

This chain connects TRBV12-5 to TRBJ2-1, with 7 bases lining up with TRBD2. The CDR3 consists of 16 residues. Germline V gene data show CDR1 as LGHNT and CDR2 as FRNRAP. Germline trimming cut 1 base from V and 5 bases from J; bases unmatched to any gene: 8. CDR3 loop: CASGLGGRAPNNEQFF. CDR3 sequence (DNA): TGTGCTAGTGGTTTGGGAGGGAGGGCCCCGAACAATGAGCAGTTCTTC.

This chain connects TRBV19 to TRBJ1-5; perhaps TRBD1 as D (6 bases). The CDR3 totals 17 residues. From germline, CDR1 is LNHDA and CDR2 SQIVND (reference sequence). The ends were cut back, 3 bases at V and 6 bases at J, with 21 bases in the middle. DNA of the CDR3: TGTGCCAGTAGTATCGCCACCTCAGGGGTGGTAGGTCAGCCCCAGCATTTT. Its protein is CASSIATSGVVGQPQHF.

The V gene is TRBV19, the J gene TRBJ1-3; D unresolved. There are 14 residues in the CDR3. Trimming took 1 base from V and 7 from J, leaving 11 bases between them. Germline V gene sequence: CDR1 LNHDA, CDR2 SQIVND (reference sequence). The CDR3 DNA sequence: TGTGCCAGTAGTATAGGAGGCGACGCGAACACCATATATTTT. Translation gives CASSIGGDANTIYF.

This clone was seen just once. J is TRBJ2-7 and V is TRBV6-2 or TRBV6-3; TRBD2 aligns across 10 bases. Germline V CDR1 and CDR2: MNHEY, SVGEGT. The CDR3 is 15 residues long. Unmatched junction bases numbered 7, after V lost 5 bases and J lost 3 bases. The CDR3 DNA follows: TGTGCCAGCAGTACACTAGCGGGGCCCCTCTACGAGCAGTACTTC. It translates to CASSTLAGPLYEQYF.

The V call is TRBV27, the J call TRBJ2-7; D perhaps matches TRBD1 (6 bases). This CDR3 comprises 13 residues. Germline assignment: CDR1 MNHEY and CDR2 SMNVEV (reference sequence). V dropped 6 bases and J dropped 3 bases, with 12 bases sitting between them. The CDR3 loop reads CASRDLDSYEQYV. CDR3 bases: TGTGCCAGCAGAGATTTGGACAGCTACGAGCAGTACGTC.

Here the CDR3 DNA reads TGCGCCAGCAGCAGGACAGTGGTCAATCAGCCCCAGCATTTT. Translated, it gives CASSRTVVNQPQHF. The chain joins TRBV4-1 to TRBJ1-5; TRBD1 is a possible D gene (6 bases). Germline V lookup: CDR1 MGHRA, CDR2 YSYEKL. This CDR3 has 14 residues. Trimming shortened V by 5 bases and J by 3 bases, and 11 bases separated the two germline ends.

This clone has a single count. The chain is built from TRBV27 and TRBJ1-1; D is uncertain. Germline CDR1 is MNHEY and CDR2 is SMNVEV (reference sequence). The CDR3 sequence is 11 residues long. V was pared by 8 bases and J by 8 bases, with 12 bases between. CDR3 residues: CASYFRREAFF. The DNA of the CDR3 is TGTGCCAGCTACTTCAGGCGCGAAGCTTTCTTT.

The CDR3 DNA sequence: TGCGCCAGCAGCTTGTACAGGGGGTATGAGACCCAGTACTTC. It translates to CASSLYRGYETQYF. The chain carries TRBV5-1 and TRBJ2-5; TRBD1 aligns across 8 bases. This CDR3 region has 14 residues. Germline V gene lookup returns CDR1 SGHRS and CDR2 YFSETQ. V gave up 1 base and J gave up 5 bases; unmatched junction bases: 4.

V and J are TRBV28 and TRBJ2-7; the match to TRBD1 covers 7 bases. This CDR3 region has 16 residues. Looked up from germline, CDR1 is MDHEN and CDR2 is SYDVKM. V trimming: 6 bases; J trimming: 0 bases; junction bases outside the gene matches: 11. CDR3 in DNA: TGTGCCAGCAGCCCCCCGACAGGGTACGCCTCCTACGAGCAGTACTTC. This codes for CASSPPTGYASYEQYF.

The rearrangement joins TRBV19 to TRBJ1-2; 10 bases align to TRBD1. CDR3 size: 13 residues. CDR1 is LNHDA, CDR2 SQIVND, per germline (reference sequence). J was trimmed by 8 bases and V by 5 bases; bases with no gene match: 5. CDR3 loop: CASSPQTGGGYTF. The CDR3 DNA reads TGTGCCAGTAGTCCTCAGACAGGGGGCGGCTACACCTTC.

The chain employs TRBV5-4 and TRBJ2-6; the match to TRBD2 covers 8 bases. Unmatched junction bases numbered 11, after V lost 4 bases and J lost 2 bases. The CDR3 is made up of 18 amino acids. Germline-derived CDR1 and CDR2 are SGHNT and YYREEE (reference sequence). This chain's CDR3 is CASSPFQREIAGANVLTF. CDR3 nucleotides: TGTGCCAGCAGCCCCTTCCAGCGGGAGATTGCTGGGGCCAACGTCCTGACTTTC.

The rearrangement links TRBV5-1 to TRBJ2-1, with 10 nucleotides matching TRBD2. Germline V gene data show CDR1 as SGHRS and CDR2 as YFSETQ. V lost 5 bases and J lost 3; bases outside the gene matches: 2. CDR3 length equals 14 residues. CDR3 protein: CASRTSGVYNEQFF. The CDR3 nucleotides are TGCGCCAGCAGAACTAGCGGGGTCTACAATGAGCAGTTCTTC.

This chain uses TRBV27 with TRBJ2-3, with 9 bases lining up with TRBD1. V gave up 4 bases and J gave up 1 base; unmatched junction bases: 0. CDR3 length: 14 residues. The germline V gene encodes CDR1 MNHEY and CDR2 SMNVEV (reference sequence). The CDR3 is CASSWTGGTDTQYF. The CDR3 region has the DNA TGTGCCAGCAGTTGGACAGGGGGCACAGATACGCAGTATTTT.

The chain joins TRBV3-1 (or the pseudogene TRBV3-2) to TRBJ2-1, with 10 bases fitting TRBD2. The germline CDR1 and CDR2 sequences are LGHDT and YNNKEL (reference sequence). This CDR3 comprises 19 residues. V lost 0 bases to trimming and J lost 7 bases; unmatched junction nucleotides: 15. CDR3: CASSQDFSSGRTKGNEQFF. CDR3 DNA: TGTGCCAGCAGCCAAGATTTCTCTAGCGGGAGAACAAAGGGGAATGAGCAGTTCTTC.

This chain uses TRBV24-1 with TRBJ2-1, with D maybe TRBD1 (6 bases). Germline CDR1 KGHDR, CDR2 SFDVKD. This CDR3 comprises 18 residues. Trimming removed 2 bases from V and 8 bases from J, with 24 bases in between. The CDR3 region is CATSDSRAGGRGGYEQFF. DNA for the CDR3: TGTGCCACCAGTGATTCGCGGGCCGGTGGCAGAGGGGGTTATGAGCAGTTCTTC.

This chain uses TRBV7-6 with TRBJ2-7, with 8 bases that match TRBD2. V gave up 1 base and J gave up 3 bases; unmatched junction bases: 8. The CDR3 sequence is 16 residues long. Germline CDR1 SGHVS, CDR2 FNYEAQ. The CDR3 nucleotides are TGTGCCAGCAGCTTAGGACTAGCGCCTTCCGACTACGAGCAGTACTTC. Its protein is CASSLGLAPSDYEQYF.

The chain recombines TRBV5-6 with TRBJ2-1, with 9 bases matching TRBD2. Germline CDR1 reads SGHDT; CDR2 reads YYEEEE. This CDR3 region has 15 residues. J gave up 6 bases and V 3 bases, and 7 bases lay outside the gene matches. For the CDR3, the DNA is TGTGCCAGCAGCTCTTTAGCGGGAGCGGGCAATGAGCAGTTCTTC. Amino acids: CASSSLAGAGNEQFF.

J is TRBJ1-1 and V is TRBV28, with no clear D. The CDR3 sequence is 13 residues long. V lost 2 bases and J 0 bases, leaving 4 bases between the germline ends. CDR1 and CDR2 (germline): MDHEN, SYDVKM. The CDR3 spells CASSLSVNTEAFF. The CDR3 bases are TGTGCCAGCAGTTTAAGCGTGAACACTGAAGCTTTCTTT.

J is TRBJ2-1 and V is TRBV29-1; 9 positions match TRBD1. The germline V gene encodes CDR1 SQVTM and CDR2 ANQGSEA. CDR3 length: 10 amino acids. V was clipped by 6 bases and J by 14 bases; unmatched bases: 5. The CDR3 nucleotides are TGCAGCGTCGGGGACAGGGCGAAGTTCTTC. It yields the protein CSVGDRAKFF.

The V gene is TRBV6-6, the J gene TRBJ2-5; D possibly corresponds to TRBD1 (6 bases). The CDR3 is 14 amino acids. In germline, CDR1 is MNHNY, CDR2 SVGAGI (reference sequence). Deletions cut 7 bases from V and 2 bases from J, with 14 bases between. The CDR3 region has the DNA TGTGCCAGCACGTTTAACAGGGATCAAGAGACCCAGTACTTC. This translates into CASTFNRDQETQYF.

The CDR3 sequence: CASSQETSGSEQYF. The CDR3 DNA reads TGTGCCAGCAGCCAAGAAACTAGCGGGAGCGAGCAGTACTTC. The V and J genes are TRBV14 and TRBJ2-7; TRBD2 aligns across 11 bases. This CDR3 spans 14 amino acids. CDR1 is SGHDN, CDR2 FVKESK, per germline. Trimming cost V 0 bases and J 6 bases; bases outside gene matches: 1.

This clone is a singleton in its sample. This sequence joins TRBV3-1 (or the pseudogene TRBV3-2) and TRBJ2-3; 10 positions agree with TRBD1. Trimming at V came to 4 bases and at J to 3 bases, leaving 7 bases not matched to a gene. The CDR3 extends over 16 amino acids. Germline assignment: CDR1 LGHDT and CDR2 YNNKEL (reference sequence). The CDR3 sequence is CASSPDRGRGTDTQYF. CDR3 bases: TGTGCCAGCAGCCCCGACAGGGGGCGCGGGACAGATACGCAGTATTTT.

This clone was seen once. The V and J genes are TRBV5-5 and TRBJ2-3; TRBD2 might be the D (6 bases). This CDR3 has 16 residues. Germline V gene lookup returns CDR1 SGHKS and CDR2 YYEKEE (reference sequence). V lost 3 bases and J lost 2, with 16 bases in between. For the CDR3, the DNA is TGTGCCAGCAGCTATCGTAGCGGCCAGGTCACAGATACGCAGTATTTT. Residues: CASSYRSGQVTDTQYF.

The rearrangement uses TRBV5-1 and TRBJ2-5, with D possibly matching TRBD2 (6 bases). The germline V and J ends were trimmed by 2 bases and 5 bases, with 22 bases remaining between them. The CDR3 consists of 17 residues. Germline V lookup: CDR1 SGHRS, CDR2 YFSETQ. CDR3 nucleotide sequence: TGCGCCAGCAGCTTTCCCCACGACGTACCAGGGAGGGAGACCCAGTACTTC. Residues: CASSFPHDVPGRETQYF.

The CDR3 DNA reads TGTGCCTGGAGTGCCAATTTCAGGGTTTTGGGCTATGGCTACACCTTC. This codes for CAWSANFRVLGYGYTF. This sequence joins TRBV30 and TRBJ1-2; TRBD1 is a possible D gene (5 bases). Germline V CDR1 and CDR2: GTSNPN, SVGIG (reference sequence). V was clipped by 1 base and J by 4 bases, with 19 bases between them. This CDR3 spans 16 amino acids.

This clone is termed medium-sized. The chain is built from TRBV20-1 and TRBJ1-1; the match to TRBD1 covers 8 bases. V gave up 3 bases and J gave up 3 bases; unmatched junction bases: 12. Germline CDR1 is DFQATT and CDR2 is SNEGSKA (reference sequence). The length of the CDR3 is 16 residues. CDR3 bases: TGCAGTGCTAGTCTCGGCAGGGGGCGCCCGGACACTGAAGCTTTCTTT. It is translated as CSASLGRGRPDTEAFF.

This rearrangement joins TRBV12-5 to TRBJ1-1, with D perhaps TRBD1 (5 bases). The CDR3 runs to 16 residues. The germline CDR1 and CDR2 sequences are LGHNT and FRNRAP. Between the trimmed V and J ends, which lost 0 bases and 6 bases, there was a span of 17 bases. CDR3 protein: CASGLVRTGEVPEAFF. The DNA for the CDR3 is TGTGCTAGTGGTTTGGTACGGACGGGGGAGGTCCCTGAAGCTTTCTTT.

V and J are TRBV24-1 and TRBJ2-1, with a possible D match to TRBD2 (6 bases). Trimming pared 9 bases from V and 10 bases from J, leaving 12 bases between. From germline, CDR1 is KGHDR and CDR2 SFDVKD. The CDR3 is made up of 11 amino acids. CDR3: CATGDWWEQFF. The CDR3 DNA reads as TGTGCCACCGGGGACTGGTGGGAGCAGTTCTTC.